This T cell receptor (beta chain) was documented in a study of blood T cell repertoires in COVID-19. Study-level information: COVID-19 samples from acute and convalescent phases originated in the United States, Italy and Spain.

Per the study methods: From reference gene primer amplification, estimates of nucleated cell counts were derived. TCRdb's table, derived via immunoSEQ multiplex PCR, lists solely in-frame clones and lacks some. V and J calls and clone size are given by that table; D and trimming were obtained from the DNA. The sample has about 110,000 clones, 76% seen once. The sequenced sample was peripheral blood. The clonotype comes from a woman older than 75 with acute or convalescent COVID-19.

The CDR3 is CASSGTRQDYEQYF. Here the CDR3 DNA reads TGTGCCAGCAGTGGGACTAGACAAGACTACGAGCAGTACTTC. The V gene is TRBV2, the J gene TRBJ2-7; the match to TRBD2 covers 7 bases. Germline V gives CDR1 SNHLY, CDR2 FYNNEI. Germline trimming cut 4 bases from V and 3 bases from J; bases unmatched to any gene: 6. The CDR3 runs to 14 residues.